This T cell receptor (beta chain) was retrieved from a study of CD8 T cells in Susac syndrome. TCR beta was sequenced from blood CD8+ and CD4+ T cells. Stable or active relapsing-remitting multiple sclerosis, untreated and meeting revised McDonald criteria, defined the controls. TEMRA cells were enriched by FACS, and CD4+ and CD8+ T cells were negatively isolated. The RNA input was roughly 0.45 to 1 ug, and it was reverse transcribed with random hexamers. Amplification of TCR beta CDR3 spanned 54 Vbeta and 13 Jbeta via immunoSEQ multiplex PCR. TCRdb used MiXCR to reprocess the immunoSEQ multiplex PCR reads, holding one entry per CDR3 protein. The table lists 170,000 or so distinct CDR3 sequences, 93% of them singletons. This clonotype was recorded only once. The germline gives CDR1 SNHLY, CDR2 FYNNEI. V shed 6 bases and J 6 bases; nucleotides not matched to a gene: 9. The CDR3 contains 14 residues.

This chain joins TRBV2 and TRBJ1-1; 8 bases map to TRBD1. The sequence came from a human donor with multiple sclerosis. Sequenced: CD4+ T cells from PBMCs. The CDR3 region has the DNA TGTGCCAGCAGGACACAGGGGGTAAGCCCTGAAGCTTTCTTT. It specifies CASRTQGVSPEAFF.